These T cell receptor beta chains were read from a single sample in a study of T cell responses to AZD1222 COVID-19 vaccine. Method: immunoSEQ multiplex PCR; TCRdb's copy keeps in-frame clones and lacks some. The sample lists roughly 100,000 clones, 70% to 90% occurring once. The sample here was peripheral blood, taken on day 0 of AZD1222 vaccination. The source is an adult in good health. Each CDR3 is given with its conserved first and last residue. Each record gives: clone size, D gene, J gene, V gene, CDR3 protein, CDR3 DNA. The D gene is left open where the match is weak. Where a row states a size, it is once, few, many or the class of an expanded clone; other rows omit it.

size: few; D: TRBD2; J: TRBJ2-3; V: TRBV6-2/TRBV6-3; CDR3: CASSYSSGRLADTQYF; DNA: TGTGCCAGCAGTTACTCTAGCGGGAGGCTTGCAGATACGCAGTATTTT
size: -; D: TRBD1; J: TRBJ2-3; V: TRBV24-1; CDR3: CATSDMPGQEKDTQYF; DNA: TGTGCCACCAGTGACATGCCGGGACAGGAGAAAGATACGCAGTATTTT
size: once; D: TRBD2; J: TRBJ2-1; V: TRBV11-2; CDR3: CASSLWTSGIFYNEQFF; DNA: TGTGCCAGCAGCCTCTGGACTAGCGGGATCTTCTACAATGAGCAGTTCTTC
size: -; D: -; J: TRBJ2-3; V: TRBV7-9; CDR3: CASSFSQSTDTQYF; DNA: TGTGCCAGCAGCTTCTCGCAGAGCACAGATACGCAGTATTTT
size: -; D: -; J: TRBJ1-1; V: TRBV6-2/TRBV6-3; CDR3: CASSYSKGLNTEAFF; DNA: TGTGCCAGCAGTTACTCGAAAGGTTTGAACACTGAAGCTTTCTTT
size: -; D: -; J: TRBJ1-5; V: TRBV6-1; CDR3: CASSEAGQQNQPQHF; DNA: TGTGCCAGCAGTGAAGCAGGTCAGCAAAATCAGCCCCAGCATTTT
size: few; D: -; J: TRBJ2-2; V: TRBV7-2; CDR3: CASSPRVSGELFF; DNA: TGTGCCAGCAGCCCCAGGGTTAGCGGGGAGCTGTTTTTT
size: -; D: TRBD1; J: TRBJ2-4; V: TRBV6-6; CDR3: CASRAGTGVNIQYF; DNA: TGTGCCAGCAGAGCCGGGACAGGGGTGAACATTCAGTACTTC
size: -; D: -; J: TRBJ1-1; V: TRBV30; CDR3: CAWSAPRTEAFF; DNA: TGTGCCTGGTCGGCCCCACGGACTGAAGCTTTCTTT
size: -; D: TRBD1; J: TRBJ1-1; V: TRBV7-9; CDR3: CASSPWGQGARLAEAFF; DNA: TGTGCCAGCAGCCCCTGGGGACAGGGGGCGCGTTTGGCTGAAGCTTTCTTT
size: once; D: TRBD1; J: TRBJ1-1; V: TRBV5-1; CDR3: CANSSVGQGIGNTEAFF; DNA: TGCGCCAACAGCTCGGTGGGACAGGGAATAGGGAACACTGAAGCTTTCTTT
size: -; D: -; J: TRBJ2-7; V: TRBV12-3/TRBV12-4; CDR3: CASSRRYEQYF; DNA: TGTGCCAGCAGTAGGAGGTACGAGCAGTACTTC
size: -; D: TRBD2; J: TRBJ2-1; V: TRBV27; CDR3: CASSLSSSGAPYNEQFF; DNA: TGTGCCAGCAGTTTATCCTCTAGCGGGGCCCCCTACAATGAGCAGTTCTTC
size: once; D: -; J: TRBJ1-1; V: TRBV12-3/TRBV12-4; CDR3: CASSLHWTEAFF; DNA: TGTGCCAGCAGCCTCCATTGGACTGAAGCTTTCTTT
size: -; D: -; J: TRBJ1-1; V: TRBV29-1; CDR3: CSARLLGLAEAFF; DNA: TGCAGCGCCCGATTGTTGGGGTTGGCTGAAGCTTTCTTT
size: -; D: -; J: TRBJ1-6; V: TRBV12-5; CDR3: CASGATGSNSPLHF; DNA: TGTGCTAGTGGAGCCACAGGGTCAAATTCACCCCTCCACTTT
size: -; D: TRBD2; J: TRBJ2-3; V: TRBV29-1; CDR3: CSVEGLAGGSDTQYF; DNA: TGCAGCGTTGAAGGTCTAGCGGGAGGGTCAGATACGCAGTATTTT
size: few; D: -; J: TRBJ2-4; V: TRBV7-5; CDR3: CVRSLGAGGWLAKNIQYF; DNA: TGTGTCAGAAGCTTAGGGGCAGGGGGTTGGCTAGCCAAAAACATTCAGTACTTC
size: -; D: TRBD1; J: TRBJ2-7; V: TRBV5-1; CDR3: CASSAGTGGSEQYF; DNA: TGCGCCAGCAGCGCCGGGACAGGGGGTTCCGAGCAGTACTTC
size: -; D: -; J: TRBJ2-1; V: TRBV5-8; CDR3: CASRGYSEQFF; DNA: TGTGCCAGCCGGGGCTATAGTGAGCAGTTCTTC
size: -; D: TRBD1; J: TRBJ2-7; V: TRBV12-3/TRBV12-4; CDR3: CASSPTGGYEQYF; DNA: TGTGCCAGCAGCCCTACAGGGGGCTACGAGCAGTACTTC
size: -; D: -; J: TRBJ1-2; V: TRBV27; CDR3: CASSYQGRWGYTF; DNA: TGTGCCAGCTCATATCAGGGGCGCTGGGGCTACACCTTC
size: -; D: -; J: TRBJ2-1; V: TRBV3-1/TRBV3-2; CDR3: CASSQMGFNEQFF; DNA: TGTGCCAGCAGCCAAATGGGTTTCAATGAGCAGTTCTTC
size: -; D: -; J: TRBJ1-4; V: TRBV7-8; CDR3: CASSLVGIGGINEKLFF; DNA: TGTGCCAGCAGCTTAGTGGGGATTGGGGGGATTAATGAAAAACTGTTTTTT
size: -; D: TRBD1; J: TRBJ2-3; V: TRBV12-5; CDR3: CASGYGQGATDTQYF; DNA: TGTGCTAGTGGTTACGGACAGGGGGCCACAGATACGCAGTATTTT
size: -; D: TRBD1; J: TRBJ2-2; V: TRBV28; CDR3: CASSRTGVKAGELFF; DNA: TGTGCCAGCAGCCGGACAGGGGTGAAGGCCGGGGAGCTGTTTTTT
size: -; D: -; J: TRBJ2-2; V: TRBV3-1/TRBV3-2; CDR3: CASSQSTVTGELFF; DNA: TGTGCCAGCAGCCAGTCGACCGTGACCGGGGAGCTGTTTTTT
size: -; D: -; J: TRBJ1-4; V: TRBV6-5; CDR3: CASSRDRTNEKLFF; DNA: TGTGCCAGCAGCCGAGACAGAACTAATGAAAAACTGTTTTTT
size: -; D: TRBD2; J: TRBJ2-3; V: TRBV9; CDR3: CASSRTSGRGTQYF; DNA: TGTGCCAGCAGTAGGACTAGCGGGAGAGGGACGCAGTATTTT
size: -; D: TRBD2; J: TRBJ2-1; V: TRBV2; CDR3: CAGGLAVGEQFF; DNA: TGTGCCGGCGGACTAGCGGTCGGGGAGCAGTTCTTC
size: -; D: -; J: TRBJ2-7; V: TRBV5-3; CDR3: CARSLGLYEQYF; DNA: TGTGCCAGAAGCTTGGGACTTTACGAGCAGTACTTC
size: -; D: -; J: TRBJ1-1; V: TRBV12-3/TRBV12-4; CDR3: CASSLIGEAFF; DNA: TGTGCCAGCAGTTTGATTGGGGAAGCTTTCTTT
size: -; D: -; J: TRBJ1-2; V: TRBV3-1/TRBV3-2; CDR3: CASSPQGPYGYTF; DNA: TGTGCCAGCAGCCCACAGGGTCCTTATGGCTACACCTTC
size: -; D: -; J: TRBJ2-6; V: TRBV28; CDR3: CASQDGANVLTF; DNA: TGTGCCAGCCAGGATGGGGCCAACGTCCTGACTTTC
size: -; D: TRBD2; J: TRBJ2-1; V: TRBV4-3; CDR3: CASSQELAGVSEQFF; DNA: TGCGCCAGCAGCCAAGAACTAGCGGGAGTCAGTGAGCAGTTCTTC
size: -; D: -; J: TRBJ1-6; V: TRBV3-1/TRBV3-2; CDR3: CASSQGNMVGSPLHF; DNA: TGTGCCAGCAGCCAAGGGAATATGGTGGGCTCACCCCTCCACTTT
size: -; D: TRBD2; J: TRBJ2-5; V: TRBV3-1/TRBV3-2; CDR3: CASSPVAGGHETQYF; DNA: TGTGCCAGCAGCCCGGTAGCGGGAGGTCACGAGACCCAGTACTTC
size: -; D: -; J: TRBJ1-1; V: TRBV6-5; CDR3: CASSPPGGGLAFF; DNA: TGTGCCAGCAGTCCCCCCGGAGGAGGGTTAGCTTTCTTT
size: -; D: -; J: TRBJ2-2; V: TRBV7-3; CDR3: CASSPRPVTGELFF; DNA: TGTGCCAGCAGCCCCCGGCCAGTGACCGGGGAGCTGTTTTTT
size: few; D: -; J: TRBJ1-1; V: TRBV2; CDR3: CASSAMGGASTEAFF; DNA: TGTGCCAGCAGTGCTATGGGGGGCGCAAGCACTGAAGCTTTCTTT
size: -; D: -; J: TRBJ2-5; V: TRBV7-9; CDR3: CASTLAVQETQYF; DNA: TGTGCCAGCACACTAGCTGTACAAGAGACCCAGTACTTC
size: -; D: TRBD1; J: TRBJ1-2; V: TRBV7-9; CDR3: CASSLGQGGGYGYTF; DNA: TGTGCCAGCAGCCTTGGACAGGGGGGTGGCTATGGCTACACCTTC
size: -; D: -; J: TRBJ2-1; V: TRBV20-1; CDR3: CSAVTESRFF; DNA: TGCAGTGCAGTTACAGAGTCGCGGTTCTTC
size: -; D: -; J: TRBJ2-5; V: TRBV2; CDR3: CASGPRARETQYF; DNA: TGTGCCAGCGGTCCTAGGGCTAGGGAGACCCAGTACTTC
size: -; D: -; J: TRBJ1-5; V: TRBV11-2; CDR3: CASSPGVNQPQHF; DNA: TGTGCCAGCAGCCCGGGGGTTAACCAGCCCCAGCATTTT
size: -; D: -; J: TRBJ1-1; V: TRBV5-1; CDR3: CASSLAHKNTEAFF; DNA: TGCGCCAGCAGCTTGGCCCACAAGAACACTGAAGCTTTCTTT
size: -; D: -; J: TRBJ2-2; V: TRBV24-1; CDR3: CATSDFTGELFF; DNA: TGTGCCACCAGTGACTTCACCGGGGAGCTGTTTTTT
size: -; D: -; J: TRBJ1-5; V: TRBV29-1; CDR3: CSVEIGEEQPQHF; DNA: TGCAGCGTTGAGATAGGGGAAGAACAGCCCCAGCATTTT
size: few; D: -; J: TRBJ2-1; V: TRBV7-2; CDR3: CASSIVGGSGVKQFF; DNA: TGTGCCAGCAGCATCGTGGGTGGTAGTGGGGTGAAGCAGTTCTTC
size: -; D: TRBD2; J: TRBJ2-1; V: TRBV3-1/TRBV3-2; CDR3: CASAPQTGGSYNEQFF; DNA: TGTGCCAGCGCCCCACAGACGGGAGGTTCCTACAATGAGCAGTTCTTC
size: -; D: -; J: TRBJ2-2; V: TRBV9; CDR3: CASSVALWVNGELFF; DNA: TGTGCCAGCAGCGTAGCATTATGGGTCAACGGGGAGCTGTTTTTT
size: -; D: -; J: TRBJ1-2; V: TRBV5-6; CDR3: CASSPRTGVGYGYTF; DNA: TGTGCCAGCAGCCCACGGACGGGGGTAGGCTATGGCTACACCTTC
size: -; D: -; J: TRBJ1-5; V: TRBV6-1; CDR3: CASSESGVGNQPQHF; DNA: TGTGCCAGCAGTGAATCAGGGGTAGGCAATCAGCCCCAGCATTTT
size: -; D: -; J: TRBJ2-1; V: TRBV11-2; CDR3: CASSPRTVSYNEQFF; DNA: TGTGCCAGCAGCCCTCGGACAGTATCCTACAATGAGCAGTTCTTC
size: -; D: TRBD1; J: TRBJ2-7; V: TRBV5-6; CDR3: CASSSSGTGKIGQYF; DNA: TGTGCCAGCAGCTCGTCCGGGACAGGGAAGATAGGGCAGTACTTC
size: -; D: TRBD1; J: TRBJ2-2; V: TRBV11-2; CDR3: CASRLGGTGGTGELFF; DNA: TGTGCCAGCAGATTAGGGGGGACAGGGGGCACCGGGGAGCTGTTTTTT
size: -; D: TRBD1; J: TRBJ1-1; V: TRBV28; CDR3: CASSSGQEGGGAFF; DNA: TGTGCCAGCAGTTCGGGACAGGAGGGGGGCGGAGCTTTCTTT